The next 11 T cell receptor beta chains were all read from a single sample in a study of blood T cells in healthy people across ages. A second PCR of 7 to 11 cycles used a sample-barcoded 5' primer and a J-beta primer mix. One entry per CDR3 protein, called by TCRdb with MiXCR from the 5' RACE reads. There are 550,000 to 750,000 distinct CDR3 sequences in the sample; around 21% occur only once, and roughly 3.6% lies in the top ten. Sequencing input: blood. These receptor sequences come from a man aged 65 to 85 in good health.

This clonotype was seen more than once but under ten times. The rearrangement joins TRBV5-1 to TRBJ2-5; D is perhaps TRBD1 (6 bases). CDR1 is SGHRS, CDR2 YFSETQ, per germline. The ends were cut back, 0 bases at V and 3 bases at J, with 12 bases in the middle. The CDR3 totals 15 residues. CDR3 bases: TGCGCCAGCAGCTTGGGGTCCAGGGGCGAAGAGACCCAGTACTTC. It yields the protein CASSLGSRGEETQYF.

DNA of the CDR3: TGTGCCAGCACCAACCCACGGACAGGGAGCTCCTATAATTCACCCCTCCACTTT. Its translation: CASTNPRTGSSYNSPLHF. The chain recombines TRBV6-1 with TRBJ1-6, with 8 bases aligning to TRBD1. Germline CDR1 MNHNS, CDR2 SASEGT. V shed 7 bases, J shed 0 bases, and the junction held 11 bases outside the gene matches. The CDR3 spans 18 residues.

This clonotype appeared many times. The J gene is TRBJ2-1, the V gene TRBV12-3 or TRBV12-4, with 8 bases identical to TRBD2. CDR3 length equals 15 residues. V shed 8 bases and J 5 bases; nucleotides not matched to a gene: 11. The CDR3: CASSQGLAGNNEQFF. The CDR3 nucleotides read TGTGCCAGCTCCCAGGGTCTAGCGGGTAACAATGAGCAGTTCTTC.

In the case of this clonotype: Relative to the germline gene, one junction end is altered; a read error may explain this. The V call is TRBV3-1, the J call TRBJ2-1; the D is unclear. This CDR3 is 12 amino acids long. Germline lookup yields CDR1 LGHDT and CDR2 YNNKEL (reference sequence). CDR3 amino acids: CANSRTVNEQFF. The CDR3 DNA sequence: TGTGCCAACAGCCGGACCGTTAATGAGCAGTTCTTC.

The chain links TRBV18 to TRBJ2-1; 8 positions match TRBD2. With the DNA end fitting TRBJ2-7 better, the J assignment may be wrong. This CDR3 is built from 14 residues. Per the germline V gene, CDR1 is KGHSH and CDR2 is LQKENI. The CDR3 reads CASSPSAGVYEQYF. The CDR3, as DNA: TGTGCCAGCTCACCATCAGCGGGAGTCTACGAGCAGTACTTC.

This clonotype was recorded a few times. The chain recombines TRBV20-1 with TRBJ2-7; either TRBD1 or TRBD2 may supply D (6 bases each). The V end lost 0 bases, the J end lost 6 bases, and 18 bases lay between the germline ends. The CDR3 sequence is 15 residues long. Germline CDR1 is DFQATT and CDR2 is SNEGSKA (reference sequence). The CDR3 is CSARDHGGRIGEQYF. As DNA, the CDR3 is TGCAGTGCTAGAGATCATGGGGGGCGGATCGGCGAGCAGTACTTC.

The chain is built from TRBV20-1 and TRBJ2-7; 10 bases fit TRBD2. The CDR3 length is 17 residues. V was clipped by 2 bases and J by 2 bases; unmatched bases: 12. In germline, CDR1 is DFQATT, CDR2 SNEGSKA (reference sequence). CDR3: CSARPKREGLIPYEQYF. The CDR3 DNA reads TGCAGTGCTAGACCGAAGCGGGAGGGCCTTATCCCCTACGAGCAGTACTTC.

This clonotype was counted a few times. V and J are TRBV7-9 and TRBJ2-5; TRBD1 or TRBD2 may be the D gene (6 bases each). The V end was cut by 5 bases, the J end by 5 bases, with 18 bases between. CDR1 SEHNR and CDR2 FQNEAQ come from the germline V gene (reference sequence). The CDR3 spans 15 residues. The chain's CDR3 is CASSISIGGRETQYF. Written as DNA, the CDR3 is TGTGCCAGCAGCATCTCAATCGGGGGCCGGGAGACCCAGTACTTC.

V gene TRBV29-1 combines with J gene TRBJ2-7, with D possibly matching TRBD2 (7 bases). Germline CDR1 is SQVTM and CDR2 is ANQGSEA. The germline V and J ends were trimmed by 4 bases and 0 bases, with 10 bases remaining between them. The CDR3 has 13 amino acids. The CDR3: CSVVGGPSYEQYF. The DNA for the CDR3 is TGCAGCGTTGTGGGGGGGCCCTCCTACGAGCAGTACTTC.

In this sample, this clonotype turned up a few times. This chain connects TRBV28 to TRBJ2-3; D is perhaps TRBD1 (6 bases). The CDR3 is 15 amino acids. Trimming stripped 2 bases from V and 6 bases from J, with 15 bases between. CDR1 is MDHEN and CDR2 is SYDVKM in the germline V gene. CDR3 sequence reads: CASSLAGARLDTQYF. For the CDR3, the DNA is TGTGCCAGCAGTTTAGCAGGGGCGCGGTTGGATACGCAGTATTTT. Together with reference TRBV28 and TRBJ2-3, the CDR3 gives the full variable domain: DVKVTQSSRYLVKRTGEKVFLECVQDMDHENMFWYRQDPGLGLRLIYFSYDVKMKEKGDIPEGYSVSREKKERFSLILESASTNQTSMYLCASSLAGARLDTQYFGPGTRLTVL.

The rearrangement joins TRBV6-1 to TRBJ2-1; D gene uncertain. The CDR3 is 13 amino acids. V lost 2 bases and J 9 bases, leaving 11 bases between the germline ends. CDR1 is MNHNS and CDR2 is SASEGT in the germline V gene. CDR3 region: CASSESPTREQFF. In DNA, the CDR3 is TGTGCCAGCAGTGAATCTCCGACGCGTGAGCAGTTCTTC.